These T cell receptor beta chains were read from a single sample in a study of T cell repertoires in cytomegalovirus infection. TCRdb reprocessed the reads via MiXCR and lists one record per CDR3 protein. The data contain around 280,000 distinct CDR3 sequences, about 8.8% of them singletons. Sequencing was carried out using PBMCs. Receptors were obtained from a human donor in good health (CMV status not recorded). Some clones in this sample may be carry-over from other donors' samples. CDR3s include the opening cysteine and the closing phenylalanine or tryptophan. The D gene is left open where the match is weak. The listing skips clone size in some rows; elsewhere it reads once, few, many or a size class.

V gene	J gene	clone size	D gene	CDR3 protein	CDR3 DNA
TRBV3-1	TRBJ2-5	.	.	CASSHRQTQTQYF	TGTGCCAGCAGCCACAGACAGACCCAGACCCAGTACTTC
TRBV20-1	TRBJ2-1	.	TRBD2	CSAAWTSGGHYNEQFF	TGCAGTGCTGCCTGGACTAGCGGGGGGCACTACAATGAGCAGTTCTTC
TRBV7-9	TRBJ2-3	few	TRBD2	CASSLGRLAGGPNTQYF	TGTGCCAGCAGCTTAGGTCGACTAGCGGGGGGGCCCAATACGCAGTATTTT
TRBV7-2	TRBJ1-2	many	TRBD1	CASRRPGQGSGYGYTF	TGTGCCAGCAGGCGTCCCGGACAGGGGAGCGGCTATGGCTACACCTTC
TRBV9	TRBJ2-1	.	.	CASSVGGLSYNEQFF	TGTGCCAGCAGCGTAGGGGGTCTCTCCTACAATGAGCAGTTCTTC
TRBV6-5	TRBJ2-3	.	.	CASSYSGFTSYGTDTQYF	TGTGCCAGCAGTTACTCGGGCTTCACTAGCTATGGCACAGATACGCAGTATTTT
TRBV28	TRBJ2-4	.	.	CASTQRGSRGIQYF	TGTGCCAGCACCCAGCGCGGCTCAAGGGGAATTCAGTACTTC
TRBV12-3/TRBV12-4	TRBJ2-7	many	TRBD2	CASSPLAGTYEQYF	TGTGCCAGCAGTCCGCTAGCGGGGACCTACGAGCAGTACTTC
TRBV2	TRBJ2-3	many	.	CASSRLADTDTQYF	TGTGCCAGCAGTCGGCTAGCAGACACAGATACGCAGTATTTT
TRBV7-8	TRBJ2-7	many	TRBD1	CASSPTGESPYPYEQYF	TGTGCCAGCAGCCCGACAGGGGAATCCCCTTATCCCTACGAGCAGTACTTC
TRBV20-1	TRBJ1-5	many	.	CSVSALNQPQHF	TGCAGTGTTTCCGCTCTCAATCAGCCCCAGCATTTT
TRBV6-6	TRBJ2-7	.	.	CASTPGGGGTYEQYF	TGTGCCAGCACCCCAGGGGGGGGGGGAACCTACGAGCAGTACTTC
TRBV5-1	TRBJ2-2	.	.	CASSLTPTNTGELFF	TGCGCCAGCAGCCTTACACCGACGAACACCGGGGAGCTGTTTTTT
TRBV11-3	TRBJ2-1	many	TRBD1	CASSYPGTGDYNEQFF	TGTGCCAGCAGCTACCCCGGGACAGGGGACTACAATGAGCAGTTCTTC
TRBV19	TRBJ1-1	few	.	CASRKKMNTEAFF	TGTGCCAGTAGAAAAAAAATGAACACTGAAGCTTTCTTT
TRBV6-5	TRBJ2-7	few	.	CASSSQGGEQYF	TGTGCCAGCAGTTCCCAGGGTGGCGAGCAGTACTTC
TRBV7-2	TRBJ1-5	many	.	CASSQEGRGYSNQPQHF	TGTGCCAGCAGCCAGGAGGGCAGGGGATATAGCAATCAGCCCCAGCATTTT
TRBV20-1	TRBJ1-2	.	TRBD1	CSVWRGQDYGYTF	TGCAGTGTATGGAGGGGGCAAGACTATGGCTACACCTTC
TRBV7-2	TRBJ2-5	many	.	CASSLPGRQETQYF	TGTGCCAGCAGCTTACCAGGGCGGCAAGAGACCCAGTACTTC
TRBV7-2	TRBJ2-1	many	TRBD1	CASSRRQGKTYNEQFF	TGTGCCAGCAGCCGGAGACAGGGAAAAACCTACAATGAGCAGTTCTTC
TRBV20-1	TRBJ2-7	many	TRBD2	CSARTSADYEQYF	TGCAGTGCTAGAACTAGCGCAGACTACGAGCAGTACTTC
TRBV20-1	TRBJ1-6	.	TRBD1	CSACPGGYNSPLHF	TGCAGTGCTTGTCCAGGGGGGTATAATTCACCCCTCCACTTT
TRBV4-2	TRBJ2-2	.	TRBD1	CASSQGQGGETGELFF	TGTGCCAGCAGCCAAGGTCAAGGGGGCGAAACCGGGGAGCTGTTTTTT
TRBV7-2	TRBJ2-2	many	.	CASSLHVRPSNTGELFF	TGTGCCAGCAGCTTACACGTGCGCCCCTCGAACACCGGGGAGCTGTTTTTT
TRBV2	TRBJ1-4	few	.	CASNRIGGEKLFF	TGTGCCAGCAATCGGATCGGGGGGGAAAAACTGTTTTTT
TRBV6-2/TRBV6-3	TRBJ2-1	many	TRBD2	CASSYGTSGGEQFF	TGTGCCAGCAGTTACGGGACTAGCGGGGGCGAGCAGTTCTTC
TRBV19	TRBJ2-1	many	TRBD2	CASMARGRNNEQFF	TGTGCCAGTATGGCGCGGGGGAGGAACAATGAGCAGTTCTTC
TRBV7-9	TRBJ1-1	many	.	CASSLAEINTEAFF	TGTGCCAGCAGCTTAGCAGAGATCAACACTGAAGCTTTCTTT
TRBV5-1	TRBJ2-5	.	.	CATRRNLAETQYF	TGCGCCACTCGTCGGAACCTAGCGGAGACCCAGTACTTC
TRBV20-1	TRBJ2-5	few	.	CSAGGRGLETQYF	TGCAGTGCCGGGGGTAGGGGGCTGGAGACCCAGTACTTC
TRBV7-2	TRBJ1-2	many	TRBD1	CASSSDRFGYTF	TGTGCCAGCAGCTCGGACAGGTTTGGCTACACCTTC
TRBV15	TRBJ2-5	many	.	CATSSRGLSETQYF	TGTGCCACCAGCAGCCGGGGTCTGTCGGAGACCCAGTACTTC
TRBV7-2	TRBJ1-2	many	.	CASSLEENYGYTF	TGTGCCAGCAGCCTGGAAGAAAACTATGGCTACACCTTC
TRBV9	TRBJ1-5	.	.	CASSADSGRGPQHF	TGTGCCAGCAGCGCCGACAGCGGGCGCGGGCCCCAGCATTTT
TRBV29-1	TRBJ2-5	many	TRBD2	CSVEEPGLAGAQRKTQYF	TGCAGCGTTGAAGAGCCCGGACTAGCGGGGGCTCAAAGAAAGACCCAGTACTTC
TRBV2	TRBJ1-5	many	.	CASSDPGQPQHF	TGTGCCAGCAGTGATCCGGGTCAGCCCCAGCATTTT
TRBV6-2/TRBV6-3	TRBJ2-5	many	.	CASRPPRTTSFQETQYF	TGTGCCAGCAGACCCCCGAGGACGACTTCCTTCCAGGAGACCCAGTACTTC
TRBV5-1	TRBJ2-3	many	TRBD2	CASSLMVASGGHSTDTQYF	TGCGCCAGCAGCTTAATGGTTGCTAGCGGGGGGCATAGCACAGATACGCAGTATTTT
TRBV7-9	TRBJ2-3	many	TRBD2	CASSITSGVTDTQYF	TGTGCCAGCAGCATCACTAGCGGGGTAACAGATACGCAGTATTTT
TRBV15	TRBJ2-2	many	TRBD2	CATRGLAGGTTTGELFF	TGTGCCACCCGGGGACTAGCGGGGGGAACCACCACCGGGGAGCTGTTTTTT